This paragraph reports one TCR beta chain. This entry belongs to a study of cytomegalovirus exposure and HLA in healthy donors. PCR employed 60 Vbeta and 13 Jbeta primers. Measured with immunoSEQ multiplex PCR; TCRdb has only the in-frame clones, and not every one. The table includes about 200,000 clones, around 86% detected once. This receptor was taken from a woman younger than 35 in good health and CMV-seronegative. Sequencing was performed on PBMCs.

CDR3 DNA sequence: TGTGCCAGCAGCTTCTGGACAGGGCCCGACACCGGGGAGCTGTTTTTT. Amino acid sequence: CASSFWTGPDTGELFF. The chain is built from TRBV5-4 and TRBJ2-2; 8 nucleotides line up with TRBD1. The length of the CDR3 is 16 residues. Germline loops: CDR1 SGHNT, CDR2 YYREEE (reference sequence). Losses at the gene ends were 2 bases for V and 3 bases for J; bases not matched to a gene: 6.